This T cell receptor (beta chain) emerged from a study of T cells in localized non-small cell lung cancer. Study conclusions and caveats: Adjacent lung tissue had a median about 60 of the top 100 clones found in the tumor. Analysis by sequencing included only one tumor region, so heterogeneity remains possible. T cell clonality was highest in uninvolved adjacent lung, above tumor. Patients showing higher blood T cell density tended to see longer overall survival.

This CDR3 has 17 amino acids. Germline CDR1 is MGHRA and CDR2 is YSYEKL. V lost 0 bases and J 5 bases, leaving 16 bases between the germline ends. Comments on this clone: Antigen specificity is unknown.

The protocol was immunoSEQ multiplex PCR, while the TCRdb copy is restricted to in-frame clones and leaves out a portion. The top ten hold 4.2% of the sample, which has about 31,000 clones, roughly 87% seen once. This chain connects TRBV4-1 to TRBJ2-2, with D unresolved. This sequence was found in a woman aged 40-69 years with stage III lung adenocarcinoma. This specimen consisted of peripheral blood mononuclear cells, obtained before any cancer treatment. This chain's CDR3 is CASSQDTLRLRTGELFF. CDR3 sequence (DNA): TGCGCCAGCAGCCAAGATACCCTCCGACTGAGGACCGGGGAGCTGTTTTTT.